One and the same sample provided the 25 T cell receptor beta chains below, sequenced in a study of identical twins. TCRdb ran MiXCR on the 5' RACE reads and lists one entry per CDR3 protein. This table has 1.5 million to 2 million distinct CDR3 sequences, about 30% appearing once. The specimen sequenced was cord blood. These receptors all stem from a newborn girl in good health.

This clonotype was detected a few times. The CDR3 DNA sequence: TGTGCCAGCAGCTTAGTGACGGGAGTCTTGCGCGAGCAGTACTTC. The encoded protein is CASSLVTGVLREQYF. V usage is TRBV7-2 and J usage is TRBJ2-7; possibly TRBD2 for D (6 bases). The germline V gene has CDR1 SGHTA and CDR2 FQGNSA. This CDR3 contains 15 residues. Trimming pared 1 base from V and 6 bases from J, leaving 16 bases between.

This clonotype was seen more than once but under ten times. The chain has TRBV24-1 and TRBJ1-5; a possible D gene is TRBD1 (5 bases). The germline V and J ends were trimmed by 5 bases and 0 bases, with 7 bases remaining between them. The V gene's germline CDR1 is KGHDR and CDR2 SFDVKD. CDR3 length: 14 amino acids. The CDR3 coding sequence is TGTGCCACCAGTGTTGGACATAGCAATCAGCCCCAGCATTTT. Translated, it gives CATSVGHSNQPQHF.

The chain links TRBV12-5 to TRBJ1-6; 8 bases line up with TRBD1. Germline lookup yields CDR1 LGHNT and CDR2 FRNRAP. The ends lost 1 base at V and 1 base at J; junction bases unmatched: 9. The CDR3 contains 19 residues. CDR3 in amino acids: CASGLALNRGRSYNSPLHF. The DNA for the CDR3 is TGTGCTAGTGGTTTGGCCTTAAACAGGGGGAGATCCTATAATTCACCCCTCCACTTT.

This clonotype was seen only a few times. The V and J genes are TRBV12-3 or TRBV12-4 and TRBJ2-1; tentatively, D is TRBD1 or TRBD2 (5 bases each). The V end lost 2 bases, the J end lost 3 bases, and 11 bases lay between the germline ends. This CDR3 is built from 15 residues. The CDR3 protein is CASSLSGAVYNEQFF. CDR3 in DNA: TGTGCCAGCAGTTTATCCGGGGCTGTCTACAATGAGCAGTTCTTC.

This chain uses TRBV5-1 with TRBJ2-7; D unclear. V was trimmed by 2 bases and J by 5 bases, leaving 11 bases between them. Germline CDR1 is SGHRS and CDR2 is YFSETQ. This CDR3 contains 13 residues. DNA of the CDR3: TGCGCCAGCAGCTTCCAGCCAAATCACGAGCAGTACTTC. This gives the protein CASSFQPNHEQYF.

Regarding this clonotype: At one end the junction does not follow the germline gene, possibly because of a read error. The genes are TRBV15 and TRBJ1-2, with 12 positions matching TRBD1. CDR1 and CDR2 from the germline V gene are LNHNV and YYDKDF (reference sequence). CDR3 length: 15 residues. The CDR3 DNA sequence: TGTGCCACCAGCAGACAGGGACAGGGGGCCTATGGCCACACCTTC. Protein: CATSRQGQGAYGHTF.

Notes on this clonotype: One junction end does not reproduce the germline sequence, and a read error may be involved. The V and J genes are TRBV25-1 and TRBJ2-1; D remains unclear. The CDR3 contains 13 residues. Per germline, CDR1 MGHDK and CDR2 SYGVNS. The DNA for the CDR3 is TGTGCCGGCAGTGAATACGAGCACAATGAGCAGTTCTTC. Its translation is CAGSEYEHNEQFF.

About this clonotype itself: Possible read error: a much larger clone is one base away. The chain is built from TRBV29-1 and TRBJ1-2; tentatively, D is TRBD1 (5 bases). Trimming took off 2 bases at V and 2 bases at J, with 12 bases between the two ends. Germline CDR1 reads SQVTM; CDR2 reads ANQGSEA. The length of the CDR3 is 14 residues. CDR3 region: CSVEPGRGNYGYTF. DNA of the CDR3: TGCAGCGTTGAACCGGGACGGGGGAACTATGGCTACACCTTC.

This clonotype has just one count. At one boundary the junction diverges from the germline segment, which might be a read error. The chain has TRBV20-1 and TRBJ2-3, with 8 bases matching TRBD2. Per germline, CDR1 DFQATT and CDR2 SNEGSKA (reference sequence). This CDR3 has 14 amino acids. CDR3 sequence reads: CSARDAGGADAQYF. The CDR3 nucleotides read TGCAGTGCTAGAGATGCGGGGGGAGCAGATGCGCAGTATTTT.

The table lists this clonotype with many counts. The CDR3 sequence is CSVASGSDEQYF. The CDR3 region has the DNA TGCAGCGTTGCTAGCGGGAGCGACGAGCAGTACTTC. J is TRBJ2-7 and V is TRBV29-1; 10 bases align to TRBD2. Germline loops: CDR1 SQVTM, CDR2 ANQGSEA. The CDR3 runs to 12 residues. J lost 5 bases, V lost 4 bases, and 2 bases had no gene match.

This clonotype was seen ten or more times. This chain uses TRBV12-3 or TRBV12-4 with TRBJ2-1, with 13 bases identical to TRBD2. V dropped 6 bases and J dropped 9; count of bases not matched to a gene: 5. The CDR3 sequence is 14 residues long. CDR3 amino acids: CASRLTSGGTEQFF. CDR3 nucleotides: TGTGCCAGCAGATTGACTAGCGGGGGGACTGAGCAGTTCTTC.

The CDR3: CASRRRIQASSGANVLTF. As DNA, the CDR3 is TGTGCCAGCAGACGACGTATCCAGGCCAGCTCTGGGGCCAACGTCCTGACTTTC. J is TRBJ2-6 and V is TRBV2, with D unresolved. This CDR3 spans 18 amino acids. From germline, CDR1 is SNHLY and CDR2 FYNNEI. Trimming took off 6 bases at V and 0 bases at J, with 18 bases between the two ends. Full variable domain (outside the CDR3, taken from reference TRBV2 and TRBJ2-6): EPEVTQTPSHQVTQMGQEVILRCVPISNHLYFYWYRQILGQKVEFLVSFYNNEISEKSEIFDDQFSVERPDGSNFTLKIRSTKLEDSAMYFCASRRRIQASSGANVLTFGAGSRLTVL.

This clonotype was counted ten times or more. V usage is TRBV7-6 and J usage is TRBJ2-3; D gene unclear. V lost 6 bases and J 2 bases, leaving 9 bases between the germline ends. The length of the CDR3 is 13 residues. Germline CDR1 is SGHVS and CDR2 is FNYEAQ. The CDR3 coding sequence is TGTGCCAGCAGTTTACCCTTCACAGATACGCAGTATTTT. Protein product: CASSLPFTDTQYF. The full variable domain, in which reference TRBV7-6 and TRBJ2-3 provide the parts outside the CDR3, is GAGVSQSPRYKVTKRGQDVALRCDPISGHVSLYWYRQALGQGPEFLTYFNYEAQQDKSGLPNDRFSAERPEGSISTLTIQRTEQRDSAMYRCASSLPFTDTQYFGPGTRLTVL.

This chain uses TRBV2 with TRBJ1-4; D gene uncertain. Trimming stripped 6 bases from V and 0 bases from J, with 14 bases between. The CDR3 is made up of 16 amino acids. Looked up from germline, CDR1 is SNHLY and CDR2 is FYNNEI. CDR3 loop: CASSLTRAATNEKLFF. DNA of the CDR3: TGTGCCAGCAGCCTGACGCGGGCTGCAACTAATGAAAAACTGTTTTTT.

CDR3: CASRKNLRDRGYNEQFF. CDR3 in DNA: TGTGCCAGCAGAAAGAATCTCCGGGACAGGGGTTACAATGAGCAGTTCTTC. The rearrangement uses TRBV6-6 and TRBJ2-1; TRBD1 agrees at 10 bases. CDR3 length: 17 residues. Germline V CDR1 and CDR2: MNHNY, SVGAGI (reference sequence). Losses at the gene ends were 6 bases for V and 4 bases for J; bases not matched to a gene: 12.

This clonotype has more than one count but fewer than ten. CDR3 in amino acids: CASSLAQGAVEAFF. CDR3 sequence (DNA): TGCGCCAGCAGCTTGGCGCAGGGAGCGGTTGAAGCTTTCTTT. The V and J genes are TRBV5-1 and TRBJ1-1; tentatively, D is TRBD1 (5 bases). This CDR3 is built from 14 residues. Germline-derived CDR1 and CDR2 are SGHRS and YFSETQ. The V end was cut by 0 bases, the J end by 7 bases, with 13 bases between.

This clonotype was counted only a few times. The V and J genes are TRBV6-2 or TRBV6-3 and TRBJ2-3, with TRBD2 identical over 8 bases. From germline, CDR1 is MNHEY and CDR2 SVGEGT. This CDR3 comprises 16 residues. Trimming removed 6 bases from V and 6 bases from J; junction bases left unmatched: 14. CDR3 sequence (DNA): TGTGCCAGCAGCCGATCGTTAAGCGGGAGACACGATACGCAGTATTTT. Translating gives CASSRSLSGRHDTQYF.

The V gene is TRBV19, the J gene TRBJ2-1; 11 nucleotides align to TRBD2. V was pared by 7 bases and J by 2 bases, with 10 bases of the junction left unmatched. This CDR3 comprises 17 residues. Germline V gene data show CDR1 as LNHDA and CDR2 as SQIVND (reference sequence). Here the CDR3 reads CASTQEVAGGAYNEQFF. CDR3 nucleotides: TGTGCCAGTACCCAAGAGGTAGCGGGAGGGGCCTACAATGAGCAGTTCTTC.

The chain has TRBV10-3 and TRBJ1-2; no firm D call. V lost 10 bases and J 4 bases, leaving 16 bases between the germline ends. In germline, CDR1 is ENHRY, CDR2 SYGVKD. The CDR3 totals 13 residues. The CDR3 region is CATQRAFRYGYTF. The CDR3 nucleotides are TGTGCCACCCAGAGGGCATTTCGCTATGGCTACACCTTC.

The chain combines TRBV12-3 or TRBV12-4 with TRBJ2-3; a possible D gene is TRBD2 (5 bases). The germline V and J ends were trimmed by 4 bases and 11 bases, with 13 bases remaining between them. The CDR3 length is 12 residues. The CDR3 bases are TGTGCCAGCAGTTCTAGCACAGATGTGCAGTATTTT. Its protein product is CASSSSTDVQYF.

This clonotype has more than one count but fewer than ten. The V and J genes are TRBV7-6 and TRBJ2-1; possibly TRBD1 for D (6 bases). CDR1 and CDR2 from the germline V gene are SGHVS and FNYEAQ. The V end was cut by 2 bases, the J end by 3 bases, with 14 bases between. The CDR3 has 16 amino acids. The CDR3 here is CASSLSTGNYYNEQFF. In DNA, the CDR3 is TGTGCCAGCAGCTTAAGTACAGGGAACTACTACAATGAGCAGTTCTTC.

In its sample, this clonotype was seen a few times. This chain uses TRBV20-1 with TRBJ1-2; D is undetermined. This CDR3 comprises 15 residues. V was clipped by 4 bases and J by 8 bases, with 23 bases between them. Germline-derived CDR1 and CDR2 are DFQATT and SNEGSKA (reference sequence). CDR3 sequence (DNA): TGCAGTGCTACAAAGCCCGGGCTCTCGTCCGGGGGCTACACCTTC. It codes for CSATKPGLSSGGYTF.

The chain recombines TRBV28 with TRBJ2-2; tentatively, D is TRBD1 (6 bases). V lost 6 bases, J lost 7 bases, and 12 bases lay in between. Germline lookup yields CDR1 MDHEN and CDR2 SYDVKM. CDR3 length: 13 amino acids. The CDR3, as DNA: TGTGCCAGCAGCCCCACAGGGCACGGGGAGCTGTTTTTT. Amino acids: CASSPTGHGELFF.

In its sample, this clonotype was seen a few times. V usage is TRBV5-1 and J usage is TRBJ1-2; TRBD1 agrees at 7 bases. The germline gives CDR1 SGHRS, CDR2 YFSETQ. The CDR3 spans 16 residues. J gave up 3 bases and V 4 bases, and 12 bases lay outside the gene matches. In nucleotides, the CDR3 is TGCGCCAGCAGCGTGATGCGACAGGGAGGTGACTATGGCTACACCTTC. Residues: CASSVMRQGGDYGYTF.

Concerning this clonotype itself: Its ends do not fully match the called genes, so a read error is possible. This chain connects TRBV3-1 to TRBJ1-5, with no clear D. The CDR3 totals 14 residues. CDR1 and CDR2 from the germline V gene are LGHDT and YNNKEL (reference sequence). This CDR3 reads CASTQRGSNQPQHF. DNA of the CDR3: TGTGCCAGCACCCAACGGGGTAGCAATCAGCCCCAGCATTTT.